A single T cell receptor (beta chain) is shown here with its context. This clone was seen only once. Its antigen remains unidentified. One base away there is no much larger clone; base qualities are not given. TCRbeta CDR3 regions were amplified from genomic DNA by means of the immunoSEQ Assay, a bias-controlled multiplex PCR. The original methods were these. The number of nucleated cells in each sample was estimated from the amplification of reference gene primers within the assay. Sequence reads were collapsed and filtered to measure the absolute abundance of every unique TCRbeta CDR3 rearrangement. For each sample, productive Simpson clonality was calculated as the square root of Simpson's diversity index across productive rearrangements. What TCRdb holds here is the immuneACCESS table cut down to in-frame rearrangements. Part of the clones is not present; checked against another copy, under half of the missing clones reflect an unresolved V gene, and the others are unexplained. V and J calls and clone size follow that table, whereas D and trimming were derived from the DNA. Within this sample are 60,000 to 95,000 clones, with approximately 79% of them counted one time only. The leading ten clones occupy 2% to 3% of the sample.

This entry is derived from a study of blood T cell repertoires in COVID-19 (dated by TCRdb to 2020 to 2021). About the full investigation: Collaborator samples came from the United States, Italy and Spain and covered acute and convalescent phases of COVID-19. The material from the prospective study consisted of cDNA or gDNA derived from T cells, B-cell-depleted T cells, or PBMCs. Deeply sampled blood TCRbeta repertoires from subjects exposed to, actively infected with, or recovered from COVID-19 were included in the dataset. A freely available public database, intended as a resource for researchers studying the immune response to SARS-CoV-2, is where the repertoires were released. The samples were drawn from two sources: the first 160 participants of the ongoing ImmuneRACE study, and over 1,000 subjects contributed by 6 global collaborators. Nearly every sample came with metadata listing a de-identified subject ID, COVID-19 status, age in years and sex. Where available, HLA class I and class II types were obtained from metadata supplied by the sample provider rather than from assay-based typing. Results and caveats for the whole study, not just this receptor: Clinical and demographic metadata were provided uncurated, with the amount varying by source and participant.

Each collaborating institution followed its own protocols to collect whole blood in K2EDTA tubes. For TCRbeta analysis, collaborator samples were shipped as frozen whole blood, as isolated PBMCs, or as DNA extracted from either sample type. The CDR3 covers 14 residues, taking in both the cysteine and the phenylalanine. Of all the DNA, just the CDR3 is kept, 42 bases in frame from base 1. A distance of 10 bases separates the germline ends of V and J, which lose 1 base and 6 bases respectively. CDR1 and CDR2 were assigned from the germline V gene as SGHAT and FQNNGV. The sequencing sample was made of peripheral blood. The receptor was isolated from a human donor with acute or convalescent COVID-19. The donor label of this sample is uncertain. The chain joins TRBV11-2 to TRBJ2-1; TRBD2 is perhaps the D gene, given 5 matching bases. The CDR3 protein is CASSLGGSGNEQFF. The bases are TGTGCCAGCAGCTTAGGGGGAAGCGGCAATGAGCAGTTCTTC.